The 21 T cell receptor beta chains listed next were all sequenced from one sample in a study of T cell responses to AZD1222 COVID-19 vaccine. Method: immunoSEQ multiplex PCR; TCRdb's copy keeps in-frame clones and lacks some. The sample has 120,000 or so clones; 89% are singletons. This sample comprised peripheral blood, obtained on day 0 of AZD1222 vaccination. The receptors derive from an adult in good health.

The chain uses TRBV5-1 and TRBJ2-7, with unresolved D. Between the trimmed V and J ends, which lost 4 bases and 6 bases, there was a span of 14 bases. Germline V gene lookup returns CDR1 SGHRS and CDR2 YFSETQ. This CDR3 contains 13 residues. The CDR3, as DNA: TGCGCCAGCAGCCTGGTATCTGCTCCCGAGCAGTACTTC. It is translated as CASSLVSAPEQYF.

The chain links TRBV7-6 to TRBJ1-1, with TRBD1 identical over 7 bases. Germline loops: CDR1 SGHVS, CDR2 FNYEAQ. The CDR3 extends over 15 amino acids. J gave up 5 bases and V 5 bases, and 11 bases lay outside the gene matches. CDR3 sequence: CASSPRQGLSTEAFF. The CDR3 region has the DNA TGTGCCAGCAGCCCCCGACAGGGACTTTCGACTGAAGCTTTCTTT.

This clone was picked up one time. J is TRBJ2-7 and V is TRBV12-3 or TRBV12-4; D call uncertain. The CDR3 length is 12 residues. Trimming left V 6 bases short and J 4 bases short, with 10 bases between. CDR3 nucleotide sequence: TGTGCCAGCAGGCCGATGAAGTACGAGCAGTACTTC. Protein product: CASRPMKYEQYF.

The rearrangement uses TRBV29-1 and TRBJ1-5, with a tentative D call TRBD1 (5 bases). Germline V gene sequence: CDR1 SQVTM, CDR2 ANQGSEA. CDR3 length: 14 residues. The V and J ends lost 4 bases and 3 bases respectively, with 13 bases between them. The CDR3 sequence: CSVAGDGYNQPQHF. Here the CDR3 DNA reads TGCAGCGTTGCTGGGGACGGCTACAATCAGCCCCAGCATTTT.

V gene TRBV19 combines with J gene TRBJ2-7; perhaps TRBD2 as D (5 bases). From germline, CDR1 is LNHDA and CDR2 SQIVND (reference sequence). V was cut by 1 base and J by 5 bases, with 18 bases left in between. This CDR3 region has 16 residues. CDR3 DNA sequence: TGTGCCAGTAGTATAGGTCTAGCCCTTATGGGTGACGAGCAGTACTTC. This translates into CASSIGLALMGDEQYF.

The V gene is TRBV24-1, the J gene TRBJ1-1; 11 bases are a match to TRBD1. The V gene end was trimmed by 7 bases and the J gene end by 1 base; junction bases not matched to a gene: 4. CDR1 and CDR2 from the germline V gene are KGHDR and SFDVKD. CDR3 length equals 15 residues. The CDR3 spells CATSWTGGGNTEAFF. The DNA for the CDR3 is TGTGCCACCAGCTGGACAGGGGGCGGGAACACTGAAGCTTTCTTT.

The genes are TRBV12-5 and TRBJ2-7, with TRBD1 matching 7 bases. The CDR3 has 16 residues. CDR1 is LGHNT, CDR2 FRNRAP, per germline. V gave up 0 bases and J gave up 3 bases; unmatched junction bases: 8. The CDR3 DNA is TGTGCTAGTGGTTTGGTCGACAGGGTAGCAGTCTACGAGCAGTACTTC. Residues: CASGLVDRVAVYEQYF.

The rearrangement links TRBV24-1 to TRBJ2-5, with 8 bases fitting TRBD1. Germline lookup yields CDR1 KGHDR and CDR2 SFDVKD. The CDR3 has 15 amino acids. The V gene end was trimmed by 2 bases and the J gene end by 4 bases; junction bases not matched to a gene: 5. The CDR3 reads CATSDSDRDGETQYF. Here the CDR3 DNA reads TGTGCCACCAGTGATTCGGACAGGGACGGAGAGACCCAGTACTTC.

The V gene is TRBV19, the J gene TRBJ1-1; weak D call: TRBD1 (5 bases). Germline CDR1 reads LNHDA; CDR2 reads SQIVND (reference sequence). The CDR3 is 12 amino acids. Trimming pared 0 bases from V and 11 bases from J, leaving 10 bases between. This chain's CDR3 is CASSIEGGGAFF. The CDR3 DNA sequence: TGTGCCAGTAGTATAGAGGGGGGAGGGGCTTTCTTT.

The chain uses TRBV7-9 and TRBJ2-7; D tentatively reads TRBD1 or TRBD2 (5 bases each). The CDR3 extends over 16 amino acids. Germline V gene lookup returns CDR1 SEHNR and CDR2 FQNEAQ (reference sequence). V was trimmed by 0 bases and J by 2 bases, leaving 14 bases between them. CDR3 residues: CASSLAGAGFTYEQYF. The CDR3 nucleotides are TGTGCCAGCAGCTTAGCCGGGGCAGGCTTTACCTACGAGCAGTACTTC.

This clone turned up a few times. CDR3 protein: CASSSTDTQYF. The CDR3 DNA reads TGTGCCAGCAGTTCCACGGATACGCAGTATTTT. The chain joins TRBV12-3 or TRBV12-4 to TRBJ2-3; D not resolved. The CDR3 runs 11 residues. V dropped 4 bases and J dropped 6 bases, with 5 bases sitting between them.

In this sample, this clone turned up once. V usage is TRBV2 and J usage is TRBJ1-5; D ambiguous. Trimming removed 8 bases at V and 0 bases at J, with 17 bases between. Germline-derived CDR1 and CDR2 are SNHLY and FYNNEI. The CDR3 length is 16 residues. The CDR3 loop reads CASRRTGFFSNQPQHF. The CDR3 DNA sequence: TGTGCCAGCCGTCGGACGGGGTTTTTTAGCAATCAGCCCCAGCATTTT.

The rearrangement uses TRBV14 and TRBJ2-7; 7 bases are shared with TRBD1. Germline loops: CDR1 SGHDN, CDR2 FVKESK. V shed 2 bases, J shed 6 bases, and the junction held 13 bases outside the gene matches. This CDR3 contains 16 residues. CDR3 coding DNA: TGTGCCAGCAGCCAACCTCGACAGGGCGTTTATTTCGAGCAGTACTTC. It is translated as CASSQPRQGVYFEQYF.

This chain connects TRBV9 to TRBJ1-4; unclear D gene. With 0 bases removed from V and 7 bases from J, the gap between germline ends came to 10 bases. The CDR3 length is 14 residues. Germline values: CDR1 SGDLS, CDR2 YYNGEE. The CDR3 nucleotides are TGTGCCAGCAGCGTAGGTGAGGCGGGTGAAAAACTGTTTTTT. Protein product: CASSVGEAGEKLFF.

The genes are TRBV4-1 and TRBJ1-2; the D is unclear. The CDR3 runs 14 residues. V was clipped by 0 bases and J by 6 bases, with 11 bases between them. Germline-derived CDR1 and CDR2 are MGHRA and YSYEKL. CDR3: CASSQDVARHGYTF. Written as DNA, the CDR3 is TGCGCCAGCAGCCAAGATGTGGCCAGACATGGCTACACCTTC.

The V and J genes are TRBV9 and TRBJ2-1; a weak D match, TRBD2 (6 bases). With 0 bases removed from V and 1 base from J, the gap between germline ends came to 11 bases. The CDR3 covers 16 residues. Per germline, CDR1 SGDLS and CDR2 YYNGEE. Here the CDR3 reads CASSVGGEASYNEQFF. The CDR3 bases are TGTGCCAGCAGCGTAGGGGGGGAGGCGTCCTACAATGAGCAGTTCTTC.

In DNA form, the CDR3 reads TGTGCCAGCAGCTTAGTACGACTTATCCCCTACGAGCAGTACTTC. As protein: CASSLVRLIPYEQYF. The genes are TRBV7-2 and TRBJ2-7; D is unresolved. V shed 1 base and J shed 2 bases, with 12 bases lying between them. The CDR3 covers 15 residues. CDR1 is SGHTA and CDR2 is FQGNSA in the germline V gene.

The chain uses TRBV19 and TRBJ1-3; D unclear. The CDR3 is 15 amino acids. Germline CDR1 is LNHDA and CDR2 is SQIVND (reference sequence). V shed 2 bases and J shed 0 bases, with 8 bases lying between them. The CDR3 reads CASSISRYSGNTIYF. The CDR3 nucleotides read TGTGCCAGTAGTATATCTCGGTACTCTGGAAACACCATATATTTT.

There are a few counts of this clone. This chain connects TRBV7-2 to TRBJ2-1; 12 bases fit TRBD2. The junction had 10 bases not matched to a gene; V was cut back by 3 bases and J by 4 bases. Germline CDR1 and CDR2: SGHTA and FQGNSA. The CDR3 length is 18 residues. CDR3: CASSFTASGRARYNEQFF. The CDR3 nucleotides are TGTGCCAGCAGCTTCACGGCTAGCGGGAGGGCACGGTACAATGAGCAGTTCTTC. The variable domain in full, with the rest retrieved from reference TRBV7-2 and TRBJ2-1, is GAGVSQSPSNKVTEKGKDVELRCDPISGHTALYWYRQSLGQGLEFLIYFQGNSAPDKSGLPSDRFSAERTGGSVSTLTIQRTQQEDSAVYLCASSFTASGRARYNEQFFGPGTRLTVL.

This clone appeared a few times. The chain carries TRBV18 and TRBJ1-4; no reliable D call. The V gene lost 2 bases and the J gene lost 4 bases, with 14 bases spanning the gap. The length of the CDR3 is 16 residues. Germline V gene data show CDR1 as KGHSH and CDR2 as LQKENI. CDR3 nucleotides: TGTGCCAGCTCACCAGGCGCCCCCAGCCTTAATGAAAAACTGTTTTTT. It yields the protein CASSPGAPSLNEKLFF. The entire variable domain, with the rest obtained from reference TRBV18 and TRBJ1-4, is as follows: NAGVMQNPRHLVRRRGQEARLRCSPMKGHSHVYWYRQLPEEGLKFMVYLQKENIIDESGMPKERFSAEFPKEGPSILRIQQVVRGDSAAYFCASSPGAPSLNEKLFFGSGTQLSVL.

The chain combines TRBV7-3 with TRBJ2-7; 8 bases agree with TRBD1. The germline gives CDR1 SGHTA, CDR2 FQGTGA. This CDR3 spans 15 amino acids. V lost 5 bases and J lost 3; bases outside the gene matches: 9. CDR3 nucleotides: TGTGCCAGCAGCAACGCAGGGGGCATAGACTACGAGCAGTACTTC. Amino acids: CASSNAGGIDYEQYF.